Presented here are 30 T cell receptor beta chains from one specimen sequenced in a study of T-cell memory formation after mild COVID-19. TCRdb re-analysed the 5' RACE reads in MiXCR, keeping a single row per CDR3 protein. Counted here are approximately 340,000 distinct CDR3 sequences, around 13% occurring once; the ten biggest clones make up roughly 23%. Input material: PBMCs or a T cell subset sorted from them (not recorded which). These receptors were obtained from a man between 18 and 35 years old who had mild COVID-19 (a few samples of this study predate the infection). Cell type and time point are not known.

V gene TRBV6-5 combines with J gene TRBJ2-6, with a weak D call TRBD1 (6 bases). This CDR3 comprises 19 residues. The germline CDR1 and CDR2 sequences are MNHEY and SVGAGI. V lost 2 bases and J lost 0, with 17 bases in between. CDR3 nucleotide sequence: TGTGCCAGCAGTTACCCCAGGGGCGGCGGAGTCTCTGGGGCCAACGTCCTGACTTTC. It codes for CASSYPRGGGVSGANVLTF.

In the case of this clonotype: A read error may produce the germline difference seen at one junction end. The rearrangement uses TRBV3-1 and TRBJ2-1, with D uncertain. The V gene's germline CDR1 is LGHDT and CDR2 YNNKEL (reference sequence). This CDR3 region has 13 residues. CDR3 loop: CASSPASYNEQLF. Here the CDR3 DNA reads TGTGCCAGCAGCCCCGCCAGTTACAATGAGCAGTTATTC.

Written as DNA, the CDR3 is TGTGCCAGCAGCCAAGAAACCGGGTATTCGGTCGAAAAACTGTTTTTT. Translation gives CASSQETGYSVEKLFF. V gene TRBV3-1 combines with J gene TRBJ1-4; D is unclear. This CDR3 is 16 amino acids long. The ends were cut back, 0 bases at V and 8 bases at J, with 16 bases in the middle. In germline, CDR1 is LGHDT, CDR2 YNNKEL (reference sequence).

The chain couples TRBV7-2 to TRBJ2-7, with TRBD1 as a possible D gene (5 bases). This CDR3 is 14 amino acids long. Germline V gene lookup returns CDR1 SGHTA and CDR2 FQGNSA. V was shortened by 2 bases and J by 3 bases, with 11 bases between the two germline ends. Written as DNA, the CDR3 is TGTGCCAGCAGCTTATCGGACGGACACTACGAGCAGTACTTC. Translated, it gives CASSLSDGHYEQYF.

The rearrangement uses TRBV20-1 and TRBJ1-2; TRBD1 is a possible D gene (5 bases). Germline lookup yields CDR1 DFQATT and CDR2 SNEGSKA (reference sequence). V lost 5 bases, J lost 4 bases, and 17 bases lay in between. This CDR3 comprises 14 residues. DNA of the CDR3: TGCAGTGCTTCCGACAGCTATTCTCCCTATGGCTACACCTTC. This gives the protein CSASDSYSPYGYTF.

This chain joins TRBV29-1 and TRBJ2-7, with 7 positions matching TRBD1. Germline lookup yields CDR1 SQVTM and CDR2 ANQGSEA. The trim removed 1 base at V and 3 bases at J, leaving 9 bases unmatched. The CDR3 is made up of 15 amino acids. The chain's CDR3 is CSVEALDREHYEQYF. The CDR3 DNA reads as TGCAGCGTTGAAGCCCTTGACAGGGAACACTACGAGCAGTACTTC.

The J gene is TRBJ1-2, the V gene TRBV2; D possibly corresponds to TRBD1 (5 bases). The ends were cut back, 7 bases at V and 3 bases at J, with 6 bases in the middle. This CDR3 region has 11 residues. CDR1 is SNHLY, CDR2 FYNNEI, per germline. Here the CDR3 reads CASIQDYGYTF. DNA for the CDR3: TGTGCCAGCATACAGGACTATGGCTACACCTTC.

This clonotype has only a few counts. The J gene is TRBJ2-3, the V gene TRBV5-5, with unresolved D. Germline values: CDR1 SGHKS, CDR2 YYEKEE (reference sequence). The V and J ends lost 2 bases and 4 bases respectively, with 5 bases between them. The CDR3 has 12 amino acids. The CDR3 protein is CASSFPADTQYF. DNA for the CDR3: TGTGCCAGCAGCTTTCCAGCAGATACGCAGTATTTT.

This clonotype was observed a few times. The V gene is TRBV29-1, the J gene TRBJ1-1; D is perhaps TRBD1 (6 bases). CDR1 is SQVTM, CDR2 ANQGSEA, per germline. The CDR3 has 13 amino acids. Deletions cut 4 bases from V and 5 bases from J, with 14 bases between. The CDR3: CSVAGGRGTEAFF. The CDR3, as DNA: TGCAGCGTTGCGGGAGGGAGGGGGACTGAAGCTTTCTTT.

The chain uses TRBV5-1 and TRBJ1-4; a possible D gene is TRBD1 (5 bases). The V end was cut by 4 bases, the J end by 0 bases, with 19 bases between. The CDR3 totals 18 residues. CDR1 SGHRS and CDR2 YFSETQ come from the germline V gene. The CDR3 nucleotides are TGCGCCAGCAGCGCTCGGTTGCGGGGGGACGCAACTAATGAAAAACTGTTTTTT. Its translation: CASSARLRGDATNEKLFF.

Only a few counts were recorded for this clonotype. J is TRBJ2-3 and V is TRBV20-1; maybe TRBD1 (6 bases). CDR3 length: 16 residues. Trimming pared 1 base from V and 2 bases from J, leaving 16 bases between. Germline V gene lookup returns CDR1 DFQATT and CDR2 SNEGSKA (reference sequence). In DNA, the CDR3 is TGCAGTGCTAGAGCCTCCCCCTGGACAGACACAGATACGCAGTATTTT. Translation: CSARASPWTDTDTQYF.

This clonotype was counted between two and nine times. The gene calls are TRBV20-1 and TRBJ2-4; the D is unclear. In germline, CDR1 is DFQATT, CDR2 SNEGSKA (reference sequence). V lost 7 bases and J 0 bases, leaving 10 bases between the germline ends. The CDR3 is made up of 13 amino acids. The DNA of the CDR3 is TGCAGTGGGTCAGAAGTAGCCAAAAACATTCAGTACTTC. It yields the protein CSGSEVAKNIQYF.

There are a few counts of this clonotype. The CDR3 here is CASGWTGGTDTQYF. CDR3 bases: TGTGCCAGCGGGTGGACAGGGGGGACAGATACGCAGTATTTT. The gene calls are TRBV6-1 and TRBJ2-3; 10 nucleotides align to TRBD1. The length of the CDR3 is 14 residues. Per the germline V gene, CDR1 is MNHNS and CDR2 is SASEGT. The trim removed 8 bases at V and 3 bases at J, leaving 5 bases unmatched.

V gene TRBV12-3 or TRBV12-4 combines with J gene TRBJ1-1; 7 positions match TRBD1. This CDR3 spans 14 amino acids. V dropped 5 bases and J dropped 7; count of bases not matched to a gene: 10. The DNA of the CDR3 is TGTGCCAGCAGTCCCGCGGACAGGCCCAGTGAAGCTTTCTTT. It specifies CASSPADRPSEAFF.

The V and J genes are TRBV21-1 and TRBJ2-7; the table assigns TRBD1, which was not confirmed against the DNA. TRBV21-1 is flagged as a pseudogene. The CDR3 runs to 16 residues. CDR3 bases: TGTGCCAGCAGCAAAGGGGCGCTGGGGAGCTCCTACGAGCAGTACTTC. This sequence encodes CASSKGALGSSYEQYF.

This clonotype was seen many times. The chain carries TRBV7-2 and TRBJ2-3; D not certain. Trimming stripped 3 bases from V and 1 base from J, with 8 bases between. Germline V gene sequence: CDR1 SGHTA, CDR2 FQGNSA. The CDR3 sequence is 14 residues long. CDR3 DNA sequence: TGTGCCAGCAGCTTGAGCTTTGGCACAGATACGCAGTATTTT. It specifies CASSLSFGTDTQYF.

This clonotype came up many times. CDR3 nucleotide sequence: TGTGCCAGTGAGAGGTCCACGAACACCGGGGAGCTGTTTTTT. Translated: CASERSTNTGELFF. This chain connects TRBV12-3 or TRBV12-4 to TRBJ2-2; the D is unclear. The germline V and J ends were trimmed by 9 bases and 0 bases, with 11 bases remaining between them. CDR3 length: 14 amino acids.

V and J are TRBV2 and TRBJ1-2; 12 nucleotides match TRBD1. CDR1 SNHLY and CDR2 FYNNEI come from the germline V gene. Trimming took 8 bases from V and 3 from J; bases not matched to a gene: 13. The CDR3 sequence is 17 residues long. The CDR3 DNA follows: TGTGCCAGCGGTTCCCCGGGACAGGGGGCGCAGGACTATGGCTACACCTTC. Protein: CASGSPGQGAQDYGYTF.

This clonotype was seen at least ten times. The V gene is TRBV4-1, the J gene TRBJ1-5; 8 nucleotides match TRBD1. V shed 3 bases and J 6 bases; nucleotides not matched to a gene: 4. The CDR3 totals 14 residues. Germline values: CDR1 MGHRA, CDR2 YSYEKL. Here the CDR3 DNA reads TGCGCCAGCAGCCAGAGGACAGGGTCTCAGCCCCAGCATTTT. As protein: CASSQRTGSQPQHF.

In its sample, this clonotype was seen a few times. The DNA of the CDR3 is TGTGCCAGCTCCGAGTACCAGCCCAACACCGGGGAGCTGTTTTTT. As protein: CASSEYQPNTGELFF. The chain links TRBV18 to TRBJ2-2; D not certain. Trimming removed 6 bases from V and 2 bases from J, with 13 bases in between. Germline V CDR1 and CDR2: KGHSH, LQKENI. CDR3 size: 15 residues.

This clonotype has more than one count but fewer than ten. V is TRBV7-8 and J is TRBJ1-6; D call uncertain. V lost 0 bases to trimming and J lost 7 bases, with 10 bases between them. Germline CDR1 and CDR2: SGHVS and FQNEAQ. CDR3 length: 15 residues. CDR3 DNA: TGTGCCAGCAGCTTAGCAGCGAATGGCAATTCACCCCTCCACTTT. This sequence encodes CASSLAANGNSPLHF.

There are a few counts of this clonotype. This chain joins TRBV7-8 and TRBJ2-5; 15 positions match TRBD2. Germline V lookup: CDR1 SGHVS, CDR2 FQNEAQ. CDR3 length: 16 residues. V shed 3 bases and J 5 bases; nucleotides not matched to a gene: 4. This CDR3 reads CASSLGTSGGLETQYF. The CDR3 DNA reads TGTGCCAGCAGCTTGGGGACTAGCGGGGGGTTGGAGACCCAGTACTTC. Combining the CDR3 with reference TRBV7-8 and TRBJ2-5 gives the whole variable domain GAGVSQSPRYKVAKRGQDVALRCDPISGHVSLFWYQQALGQGPEFLTYFQNEAQLDKSGLPSDRFFAERPEGSVSTLKIQRTQQEDSAVYLCASSLGTSGGLETQYFGPGTRLLVL.

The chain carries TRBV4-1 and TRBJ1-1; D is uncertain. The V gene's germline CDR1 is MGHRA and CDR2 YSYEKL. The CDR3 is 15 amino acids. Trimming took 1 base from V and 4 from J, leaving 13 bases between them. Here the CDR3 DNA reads TGCGCCAGCAGCCAAGGTGCGCACTTTGGCACTGAAGCTTTCTTT. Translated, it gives CASSQGAHFGTEAFF.

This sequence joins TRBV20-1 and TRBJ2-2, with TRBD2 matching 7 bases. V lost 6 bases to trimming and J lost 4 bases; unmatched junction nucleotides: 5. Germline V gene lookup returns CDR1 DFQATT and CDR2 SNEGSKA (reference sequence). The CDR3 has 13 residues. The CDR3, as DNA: TGCAGTGCAGCGGGAAAGTTCACCGGGGAGCTGTTTTTT. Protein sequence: CSAAGKFTGELFF.

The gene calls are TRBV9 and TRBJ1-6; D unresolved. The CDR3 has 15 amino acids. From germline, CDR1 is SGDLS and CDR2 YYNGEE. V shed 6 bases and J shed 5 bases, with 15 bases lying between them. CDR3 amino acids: CASTLNHRNNSPLHF. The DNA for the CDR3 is TGTGCCAGCACTCTAAATCACAGAAATAATTCACCCCTCCACTTT.

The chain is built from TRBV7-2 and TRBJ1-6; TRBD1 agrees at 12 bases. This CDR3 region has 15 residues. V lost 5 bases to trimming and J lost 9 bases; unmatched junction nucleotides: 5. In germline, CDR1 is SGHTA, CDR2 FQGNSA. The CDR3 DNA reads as TGTGCCAGCAGCGATCCGGGACAGGGGGCTTCACCCCTCCACTTT. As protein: CASSDPGQGASPLHF.

CDR3 sequence reads: CASSLGWDQPQHF. CDR3 coding DNA: TGTGCCAGCAGCTTGGGATGGGACCAGCCCCAGCATTTT. The chain recombines TRBV5-5 with TRBJ1-5; tentative D call: TRBD1 (5 bases). V lost 0 bases to trimming and J lost 7 bases, with 8 bases between them. This CDR3 is 13 amino acids long. The germline V gene has CDR1 SGHKS and CDR2 YYEKEE (reference sequence).

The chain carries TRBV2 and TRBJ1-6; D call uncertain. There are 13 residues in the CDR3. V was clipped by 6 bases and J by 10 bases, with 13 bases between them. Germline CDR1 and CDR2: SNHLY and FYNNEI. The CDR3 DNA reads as TGTGCCAGCAGCGAGGAGAAGTTGTCACCCCTCCACTTT. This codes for CASSEEKLSPLHF.

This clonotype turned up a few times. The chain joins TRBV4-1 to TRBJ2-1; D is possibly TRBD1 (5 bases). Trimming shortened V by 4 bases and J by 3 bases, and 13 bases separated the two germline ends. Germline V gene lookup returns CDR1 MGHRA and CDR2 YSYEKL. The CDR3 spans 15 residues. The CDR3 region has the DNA TGCGCCAGCAGCCGGGGAACAGGACGCTACAATGAGCAGTTCTTC. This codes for CASSRGTGRYNEQFF.

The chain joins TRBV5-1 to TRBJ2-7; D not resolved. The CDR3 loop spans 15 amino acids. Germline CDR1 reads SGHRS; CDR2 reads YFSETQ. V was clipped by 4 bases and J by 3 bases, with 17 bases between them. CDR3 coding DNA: TGCGCCAGCAGCCCCCGGCCAGAGTTAATCTACGAGCAGTACGTC. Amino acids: CASSPRPELIYEQYV.